A selection of T cell receptor beta chains follows, all from one sample in a study of blood T cell repertoires in COVID-19. Profiling relied on immunoSEQ multiplex PCR, and the TCRdb table lists in-frame clones only, not all of them. This table has 380,000 or so clones, approximately 86% appearing once. The sequenced material came from PBMCs or T cells enriched from blood (not recorded which). The source is a middle-aged woman with acute COVID-19. The CDR3 runs from the conserved cysteine through the conserved F or W. The D gene is left open where the match is weak.

J gene: TRBJ1-3; V gene: TRBV5-1; D gene: NA; CDR3 DNA: TGCGCCAGCAGCTTGTTTCAGGGAAACACCATATATTTT; CDR3 protein: CASSLFQGNTIYF
J gene: TRBJ1-2; V gene: TRBV3-1/TRBV3-2; D gene: NA; CDR3 DNA: TGTGCCAGCAGCCACGGCAGACAAGCCTATGGCTACACCTTC; CDR3 protein: CASSHGRQAYGYTF
J gene: TRBJ1-4; V gene: TRBV30; D gene: NA; CDR3 DNA: TGTGCCTGGAGTGAGACAGGAACAACTAATGAAAAACTGTTTTTT; CDR3 protein: CAWSETGTTNEKLFF
J gene: TRBJ1-6; V gene: TRBV5-1; D gene: NA; CDR3 DNA: TGCGCCAGCAGCCCGATAGGGACAACCTATAATTCACCCCTCCACTTT; CDR3 protein: CASSPIGTTYNSPLHF
J gene: TRBJ2-7; V gene: TRBV7-9; D gene: TRBD1; CDR3 DNA: TGTGCCAGCAACCTAAAACCGGGACAGGGGATACACGAGCAGTACTTC; CDR3 protein: CASNLKPGQGIHEQYF
J gene: TRBJ2-5; V gene: TRBV5-1; D gene: NA; CDR3 DNA: TGCGCCAGCAGCTTGGCCGAAGGGGGTGCGGAGACCCAGTACTTC; CDR3 protein: CASSLAEGGAETQYF
J gene: TRBJ1-2; V gene: TRBV23-1; D gene: NA; CDR3 DNA: TGCGCCAGCAGTCAATTTTTTGGGACAACTGATGGTTATGGCTACACCTTC; CDR3 protein: CASSQFFGTTDGYGYTF
J gene: TRBJ1-1; V gene: TRBV4-1; D gene: NA; CDR3 DNA: TGCGCCAGCAGCCAAGCGTCTGAAGCTTTCTTT; CDR3 protein: CASSQASEAFF
J gene: TRBJ1-2; V gene: TRBV19; D gene: NA; CDR3 DNA: TGTGCCAGTAGTATAGTGGCAGAATCCTATGGCTACACCTTC; CDR3 protein: CASSIVAESYGYTF
J gene: TRBJ2-5; V gene: TRBV3-1/TRBV3-2; D gene: NA; CDR3 DNA: TGTGCCAGCAGCCAAGAACCTAGCTCAGAGACCCAGTACTTC; CDR3 protein: CASSQEPSSETQYF
J gene: TRBJ2-5; V gene: TRBV9; D gene: NA; CDR3 DNA: TGTGCCAGCAGCGTAGCGGGGTTGGGAGAGACCCAGTACTTC; CDR3 protein: CASSVAGLGETQYF
J gene: TRBJ1-1; V gene: TRBV7-9; D gene: NA; CDR3 DNA: TGTGCCAGCAGCTGGGTACGGGTCATGAACACTGAAGCTTTCTTT; CDR3 protein: CASSWVRVMNTEAFF
J gene: TRBJ2-5; V gene: TRBV13; D gene: NA; CDR3 DNA: TGTGCCAGCAGACCACGGTCCCTACAAGAGACCCAGTACTTC; CDR3 protein: CASRPRSLQETQYF
J gene: TRBJ2-4; V gene: TRBV30; D gene: TRBD2; CDR3 DNA: TGTGCCTGGAGTGCCGCCAGCGGGGGAACCCTAGCCAAAAACATTCAGTACTTC; CDR3 protein: CAWSAASGGTLAKNIQYF
J gene: TRBJ1-4; V gene: TRBV27; D gene: TRBD1; CDR3 DNA: TGTGCCAGCAGAAGACAGGGGGCTTTTGAAAAACTGTTTTTT; CDR3 protein: CASRRQGAFEKLFF
J gene: TRBJ1-6; V gene: TRBV2; D gene: NA; CDR3 DNA: TGTGCCAGCAGTGTGGGCAGGTTGGGCAATTCACCCCTCCACTTT; CDR3 protein: CASSVGRLGNSPLHF
J gene: TRBJ1-5; V gene: TRBV6-1; D gene: NA; CDR3 DNA: TGTGCCAGCAGTGAATGGGGGGTTGGTACCAATCAGCCCCAGCATTTT; CDR3 protein: CASSEWGVGTNQPQHF
J gene: TRBJ1-5; V gene: TRBV11-2; D gene: TRBD1; CDR3 DNA: TGTGCCAGCAGCTTATCCCGGGGGACAGGCGAGCCCCAGCATTTT; CDR3 protein: CASSLSRGTGEPQHF
J gene: TRBJ1-4; V gene: TRBV30; D gene: NA; CDR3 DNA: TGTGCCTGGAGTGTCGGAAGGGGTGAAAAACTGTTTTTT; CDR3 protein: CAWSVGRGEKLFF
J gene: TRBJ1-1; V gene: TRBV30; D gene: TRBD1; CDR3 DNA: TGTGCCTGGAGTGTGAGAGGGACAGGGATCACTGAAGCTTTCTTT; CDR3 protein: CAWSVRGTGITEAFF
J gene: TRBJ1-3; V gene: TRBV7-2; D gene: TRBD1; CDR3 DNA: TGTGCCAGCAGCGCCGACGAGACAGGGCTTGGAAACACCATATATTTT; CDR3 protein: CASSADETGLGNTIYF
J gene: TRBJ1-2; V gene: TRBV29-1; D gene: TRBD1; CDR3 DNA: TGCAGCGTTGCAGGGGGAGACTATGGCTACACCTTC; CDR3 protein: CSVAGGDYGYTF